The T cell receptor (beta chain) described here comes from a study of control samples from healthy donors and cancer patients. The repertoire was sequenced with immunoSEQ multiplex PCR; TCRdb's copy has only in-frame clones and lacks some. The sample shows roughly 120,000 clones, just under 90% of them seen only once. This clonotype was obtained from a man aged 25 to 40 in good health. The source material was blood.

The CDR3 here is CASSSRWNQPQHF. CDR3 sequence (DNA): TGTGCCAGCAGCTCCCGGTGGAATCAGCCCCAGCATTTT. The chain employs TRBV5-8 and TRBJ1-5; D uncertain. Germline CDR1 is SGHTS and CDR2 is YDEGEE. This CDR3 is 13 amino acids long. V lost 3 bases to trimming and J lost 4 bases, with 8 bases between them.